This T cell receptor beta chain was captured by sequencing in a study of identical twins. Study-level points and caveats: Findings depended on cross-sectional statistics rather than tracking the same donors.

A universal primer site was incorporated via template switching, and the cDNA contained unique molecular identifiers. TCRdb re-derived calls from the 5' RACE reads in MiXCR, one entry per CDR3 protein. The sample consists of more than 350,000 distinct CDR3 sequences, about 10% of them appearing once. This clonotype turned up a few times. Its antigen remains unidentified. The sample comprised naive T cells sorted from blood. The sequence was obtained from a woman in her forties or fifties in good health.

The CDR3 nucleotides read TGCAGCGGGGCAGGGAGGGCCAAAAACATTCAGTACTTC. As protein: CSGAGRAKNIQYF. The V and J genes are TRBV20-1 and TRBJ2-4; D may be TRBD2 (6 bases). The CDR3 consists of 13 residues. The V gene's germline CDR1 is DFQATT and CDR2 SNEGSKA (reference sequence).